This T cell receptor (beta chain) appears in the sequencing data of a study of blood T cell repertoires in COVID-19. CDR1 MNHNY and CDR2 SVGAGI come from the germline V gene (reference sequence). After removal of 6 bases from V and 1 base from J, the junction contained 8 bases not matched to a gene. The CDR3 is made up of 16 amino acids. The table came from immunoSEQ multiplex PCR; TCRdb's copy has only in-frame clones and leaves some out. The repertoire holds about 260,000 clones, with more than 75% as singletons. The chain combines TRBV6-6 with TRBJ1-5; 8 bases align to TRBD1. The sequenced sample was peripheral blood. The TCR was taken from a woman aged 60-75 years with COVID-19, enrolled during active disease. The DNA for the CDR3 is TGTGCCAGCAGAGACAGGGGAGGAAGCAGCAATCAGCCCCAGCATTTT. It specifies CASRDRGGSSNQPQHF.